Presented here are 22 T cell receptor beta chains from one specimen sequenced in a study of blood T cell repertoires in COVID-19. The table came from immunoSEQ multiplex PCR; TCRdb's copy has only in-frame clones and leaves some out. Of approximately 400,000 clones listed, about 89% are singletons. The sample comprised PBMCs or T cells enriched from blood (not recorded which). All receptors come from a middle-aged woman who had been exposed to COVID-19.

The chain couples TRBV19 to TRBJ1-2; D unclear. The CDR3 spans 13 residues. Between the trimmed V and J ends, which lost 3 bases and 3 bases, there was a span of 8 bases. The germline V gene has CDR1 LNHDA and CDR2 SQIVND (reference sequence). The CDR3 nucleotides are TGTGCCAGTAGTATCAACGGGGACTATGGCTACACCTTC. Translating it yields CASSINGDYGYTF.

The rearrangement links TRBV7-6 to TRBJ1-4; 7 bases agree with TRBD1. Trimming removed 3 bases from V and 3 bases from J; junction bases left unmatched: 1. The CDR3 length is 14 residues. CDR1 is SGHVS and CDR2 is FNYEAQ in the germline V gene. The CDR3 bases are TGTGCCAGCAGCTTGGGACAGCCTAATGAAAAACTGTTTTTT. Its translation is CASSLGQPNEKLFF.

The chain employs TRBV6-1 and TRBJ2-7; TRBD1 aligns across 7 bases. The length of the CDR3 is 16 residues. V lost 1 base and J lost 3; bases outside the gene matches: 9. In germline, CDR1 is MNHNS, CDR2 SASEGT. CDR3: CASSEGTGKGNYEQYF. The CDR3 nucleotides read TGTGCCAGCAGTGAAGGGACAGGTAAAGGGAACTACGAGCAGTACTTC.

The chain recombines TRBV19 with TRBJ1-2; TRBD1 agrees at 8 bases. The CDR3 runs 15 residues. Trimming at V came to 3 bases and at J to 8 bases, leaving 11 bases not matched to a gene. From germline, CDR1 is LNHDA and CDR2 SQIVND (reference sequence). CDR3 sequence reads: CASSMRRQGIKGYTF. The DNA of the CDR3 is TGTGCCAGTAGTATGCGGAGACAGGGGATTAAGGGCTACACCTTC.

This clone came up a few times. The V call is TRBV11-3, the J call TRBJ2-7; D possibly corresponds to TRBD2 (6 bases). This CDR3 contains 13 residues. The germline gives CDR1 SGHNT, CDR2 YENEEA. Trimming cost V 1 base and J 2 bases, with 6 bases left between them. CDR3 residues: CASSLGTTYEQYF. CDR3 in DNA: TGTGCCAGCAGCTTAGGGACTACCTACGAGCAGTACTTC.

The chain links TRBV2 to TRBJ2-3, with a tentative D call TRBD2 (5 bases). Between the trimmed V and J ends, which lost 2 bases and 1 base, there was a span of 16 bases. The CDR3 has 17 residues. Germline CDR1 SNHLY, CDR2 FYNNEI. CDR3 region: CASSEFLASSGTDTQYF. CDR3 nucleotides: TGTGCCAGCAGTGAATTTTTGGCTAGCTCTGGCACAGATACGCAGTATTTT.

The V call is TRBV10-3, the J call TRBJ2-1; 8 bases match TRBD1. Germline values: CDR1 ENHRY, CDR2 SYGVKD. The CDR3 extends over 16 amino acids. Trimming removed 2 bases from V and 4 bases from J; junction bases left unmatched: 7. CDR3 DNA sequence: TGTGCCATCAGTGAGACCGGGACAGGTCTGTACAATGAGCAGTTCTTC. Translation gives CAISETGTGLYNEQFF.

CDR3 amino acids: CASSLASVGTGARTDTQYF. The CDR3 DNA follows: TGTGCCAGCAGCTTAGCGTCGGTAGGAACAGGGGCTCGGACAGATACGCAGTATTTT. The gene calls are TRBV11-1 and TRBJ2-3, with 7 bases identical to TRBD1. This CDR3 comprises 19 residues. CDR1 and CDR2 from the germline V gene are SGHAT and FQDESV (reference sequence). With 0 bases clipped from V and 3 bases from J, the junction kept 15 bases outside the gene matches.

The chain has TRBV24-1 and TRBJ1-3, with no clear D. The CDR3 has 16 residues. Germline V gene data show CDR1 as KGHDR and CDR2 as SFDVKD. Trimming stripped 5 bases from V and 0 bases from J, with 13 bases between. The CDR3, as DNA: TGTGCCACCAGTGGGTGGAGTTTTTTCTCTGGAAACACCATATATTTT. It translates to CATSGWSFFSGNTIYF.

Turning to this clone: In the same sample, other DNA sequences code for this CDR3. The chain employs TRBV12-3 or TRBV12-4 and TRBJ2-2, with D unclear. V lost 2 bases and J lost 5, with 3 bases in between. The CDR3 sequence is 12 residues long. DNA for the CDR3: TGTGCCAGCAGTTTACGGACCGGGGAGCTGTTTTTT. Amino acids: CASSLRTGELFF.

Comment on this clone: In the same sample, other DNA sequences code for this CDR3. The chain uses TRBV5-4 and TRBJ1-1; 7 bases match TRBD1. J was trimmed by 0 bases and V by 2 bases; bases with no gene match: 4. The CDR3 covers 15 residues. Germline V gives CDR1 SGHNT, CDR2 YYREEE (reference sequence). The CDR3 protein is CASSFPTGLNTEAFF. As DNA, the CDR3 is TGTGCCAGCAGCTTCCCGACAGGGTTGAACACTGAAGCTTTCTTT. Full variable domain (remainder filled in from reference TRBV5-4 and TRBJ1-1): ETGVTQSPTHLIKTRGQQVTLRCSSQSGHNTVSWYQQALGQGPQFIFQYYREEENGRGNFPPRFSGLQFPNYSSELNVNALELDDSALYLCASSFPTGLNTEAFFGQGTRLTVV.

CDR3 in amino acids: CASSPQGAREKLFF. CDR3 sequence (DNA): TGTGCCAGCAGTCCGCAGGGGGCACGGGAAAAACTGTTTTTT. This rearrangement joins TRBV25-1 to TRBJ1-4; TRBD1 matches 8 bases. Germline V gene data show CDR1 as MGHDK and CDR2 as SYGVNS. This CDR3 has 14 amino acids. With V trimmed by 5 bases and J by 8 bases, 7 bases remained unmatched.

CDR3 region: CATGPNYEQYF. For the CDR3, the DNA is TGTGCAACTGGGCCGAACTACGAGCAGTACTTC. V is TRBV2 and J is TRBJ2-7, with unresolved D. Germline loops: CDR1 SNHLY, CDR2 FYNNEI. The CDR3 is 11 residues long.

The chain links TRBV14 to TRBJ1-1; maybe TRBD1 (5 bases). The CDR3 runs to 14 residues. Looked up from germline, CDR1 is SGHDN and CDR2 is FVKESK. Trimming removed 4 bases at V and 5 bases at J, with 14 bases between. CDR3 DNA: TGTGCCAGCAGCCTATCGGGGGGGAAGACTGAAGCTTTCTTT. Its translation is CASSLSGGKTEAFF.

The chain joins TRBV6-5 to TRBJ2-7, with TRBD2 matching 13 bases. After removal of 4 bases from V and 7 bases from J, the junction contained 7 bases not matched to a gene. Germline CDR1 reads MNHEY; CDR2 reads SVGAGI. CDR3 length: 15 amino acids. CDR3 nucleotide sequence: TGTGCCAGCAGTTTCGGGACTAGCGGGACGAGGGAGCAGTACTTC. It yields the protein CASSFGTSGTREQYF.

V and J are TRBV7-9 and TRBJ1-3; tentatively, D is TRBD1 (6 bases). The CDR3 totals 16 residues. V was shortened by 5 bases and J by 4 bases, with 18 bases between the two germline ends. Germline CDR1 is SEHNR and CDR2 is FQNEAQ (reference sequence). This chain's CDR3 is CASSRAGGRSGNTIYF. The CDR3 coding sequence is TGTGCCAGCAGCCGGGCGGGGGGGCGATCCGGAAACACCATATATTTT.

This clone showed up many times. The V call is TRBV7-9, the J call TRBJ1-1; possible D gene TRBD1, 5 bases. Germline CDR1 SEHNR, CDR2 FQNEAQ (reference sequence). The CDR3 length is 15 residues. V was cut by 6 bases and J by 7 bases, with 21 bases left in between. Here the CDR3 reads CASRSSLRGEDEAFF. CDR3 in DNA: TGTGCCAGCAGATCCAGCCTCAGAGGGGAGGATGAAGCTTTCTTT.

The CDR3 DNA reads TGTGCCAGCAGCTTACATAGACCGACAGGGGTAGGAAACACCATATATTTT. Protein: CASSLHRPTGVGNTIYF. The chain links TRBV11-3 to TRBJ1-3, with 8 positions matching TRBD1. J gave up 4 bases and V 2 bases, and 10 bases lay outside the gene matches. The CDR3 is made up of 17 amino acids. Germline lookup yields CDR1 SGHNT and CDR2 YENEEA.

This rearrangement joins TRBV6-2 or TRBV6-3 to TRBJ1-1, with D uncertain. The germline V gene has CDR1 MNHEY and CDR2 SVGEGT. The CDR3 loop spans 13 amino acids. Trimming removed 3 bases at V and 4 bases at J, with 9 bases between. This CDR3 is CASSYEGGTEAFF. The CDR3 DNA follows: TGTGCCAGCAGTTATGAGGGTGGCACTGAAGCTTTCTTT.

The V gene is TRBV14, the J gene TRBJ2-1; TRBD2 might be the D (5 bases). Germline CDR1 is SGHDN and CDR2 is FVKESK. Trimming removed 3 bases from V and 4 bases from J, with 13 bases in between. CDR3 length equals 15 residues. The CDR3 sequence: CASSQTQRSYNEQFF. For the CDR3, the DNA is TGTGCCAGCAGCCAGACACAGCGGTCGTACAATGAGCAGTTCTTC.

This chain uses TRBV5-1 with TRBJ2-1; 8 bases agree with TRBD2. The junction had 9 bases not matched to a gene; V was cut back by 0 bases and J by 7 bases. Germline CDR1 and CDR2: SGHRS and YFSETQ. CDR3 size: 16 residues. CDR3 coding DNA: TGCGCCAGCAGCTTGGGGGACTCGGGGGGGTGGAATGAGCAGTTCTTC. Its translation: CASSLGDSGGWNEQFF.

The CDR3, as DNA: TGTGCCAGCAGCCCCAAACAGATTCATCCGGCAACTAATGAAAAACTGTTTTTT. Its protein is CASSPKQIHPATNEKLFF. This chain links TRBV11-2 with TRBJ1-4; no clear D gene. Per the germline V gene, CDR1 is SGHAT and CDR2 is FQNNGV. V lost 5 bases and J lost 0, with 19 bases in between. The CDR3 covers 18 residues.